This is a list of T cell receptor beta chains from one sample in a study of spatial heterogeneity in lung cancer. TCRdb redid the calling of the 5' RACE reads with MiXCR, one entry per CDR3 protein. The sample lists under 150,000 distinct CDR3 sequences; 11% were seen once. This specimen was PBMCs, taken at follow-up. These receptors came from a female donor with early-stage non-small cell lung cancer. CDR3s include the opening cysteine and the closing phenylalanine or tryptophan. The order of the fields is clone size, V gene, J gene, D gene, CDR3 DNA, CDR3 protein. A D gene is named only where the DNA matches it firmly. Clone size, where shown, is once, few, many, or a class for clones that have expanded.

clone_size: .
v_call: TRBV28
j_call: TRBJ2-1
d_call: .
cdr3_nt: TGTGCCAGCAGTGGGGAGTTAAAGCAGTTCTTC
cdr3_aa: CASSGELKQFF

clone_size: few
v_call: TRBV11-2
j_call: TRBJ2-1
d_call: .
cdr3_nt: TGTGCCAGCAGCGCGATTCGTGGGTTTTACAATGAGCAGTTCTTC
cdr3_aa: CASSAIRGFYNEQFF

clone_size: many
v_call: TRBV29-1
j_call: TRBJ2-5
d_call: TRBD2
cdr3_nt: TGCAGCGGACTAGCGGGAGTAGAGACCCAGTACTTC
cdr3_aa: CSGLAGVETQYF

clone_size: .
v_call: TRBV28
j_call: TRBJ2-3
d_call: .
cdr3_nt: TGTGCCAGCCGGGCCCCTAGCACAGATACGCAGTATTTT
cdr3_aa: CASRAPSTDTQYF

clone_size: many
v_call: TRBV3-1
j_call: TRBJ2-2
d_call: .
cdr3_nt: TGTGCCAGCAGCCGAAGCGGCGGGAACACCGGGGAGCTGTTTTTT
cdr3_aa: CASSRSGGNTGELFF

clone_size: once
v_call: TRBV7-2
j_call: TRBJ1-1
d_call: .
cdr3_nt: TGTGCCAGCAGCCTACAGGGTTCCATGAACACTGAAGCTTTCTTT
cdr3_aa: CASSLQGSMNTEAFF

clone_size: few
v_call: TRBV7-2
j_call: TRBJ1-1
d_call: TRBD1
cdr3_nt: TGTGCCAGCAGCTTAGTTCAGGGGGCTACTGAAGCTTTCTTT
cdr3_aa: CASSLVQGATEAFF

clone_size: many
v_call: TRBV2
j_call: TRBJ2-3
d_call: .
cdr3_nt: TGTGCCAGCAGTGCTAGGAGCACAGATACGCAGTATTTT
cdr3_aa: CASSARSTDTQYF

clone_size: few
v_call: TRBV5-5
j_call: TRBJ1-3
d_call: .
cdr3_nt: TGTGCCAGCAGCTTGGTCTTTTCGCCCCGGCCCACTAACACCATATATTTT
cdr3_aa: CASSLVFSPRPTNTIYF

clone_size: many
v_call: TRBV7-9
j_call: TRBJ1-5
d_call: TRBD1
cdr3_nt: TGTGCCAGCAGCTTGGGACAGAATCAGCCCCAGCATTTT
cdr3_aa: CASSLGQNQPQHF

clone_size: few
v_call: TRBV6-2/TRBV6-3
j_call: TRBJ2-1
d_call: TRBD2
cdr3_nt: TGTGCCAGCAGTCACAGGACTAGCGGGAGTAGGTACAATGAGCAGTTCTTC
cdr3_aa: CASSHRTSGSRYNEQFF

clone_size: .
v_call: TRBV3-1
j_call: TRBJ2-5
d_call: .
cdr3_nt: TGTGCCAGCAGCCAGTCCGAGACCCAGTACTTC
cdr3_aa: CASSQSETQYF

clone_size: few
v_call: TRBV5-1
j_call: TRBJ2-2
d_call: TRBD1
cdr3_nt: TGCGCCAGCAGCTCGGACAGGGGGCTCGCGAACACCGGGGAGCTGTTTTTT
cdr3_aa: CASSSDRGLANTGELFF

clone_size: few
v_call: TRBV4-2
j_call: TRBJ2-6
d_call: .
cdr3_nt: TGTGCCAGCAGCCAGGAGAGTCTCTCTGGGGCCAACGTCCTGACTTTC
cdr3_aa: CASSQESLSGANVLTF

clone_size: many
v_call: TRBV7-2
j_call: TRBJ2-7
d_call: .
cdr3_nt: TGTGCCAGCAGCTCGCCTCGGGGGCGATTAGCGGGCCTATCCTACGAGCAGTACTTC
cdr3_aa: CASSSPRGRLAGLSYEQYF

clone_size: .
v_call: TRBV30
j_call: TRBJ1-5
d_call: .
cdr3_nt: TGTGCCTGGAGTGTACCGGGGGGATTCGGCAATCAGCCCCAGCATTTT
cdr3_aa: CAWSVPGGFGNQPQHF

clone_size: .
v_call: TRBV20-1
j_call: TRBJ2-2
d_call: TRBD2
cdr3_nt: TGCAGTGCTAGAGATCCAGCGGGAGGTGACACCGGGGAGCTGTTTTTT
cdr3_aa: CSARDPAGGDTGELFF

clone_size: .
v_call: TRBV27
j_call: TRBJ1-5
d_call: .
cdr3_nt: TGTGCCAGCAGTTTGTGGGCGGGTAGCAATCAGCCCCAGCATTTT
cdr3_aa: CASSLWAGSNQPQHF

clone_size: few
v_call: TRBV4-3
j_call: TRBJ2-1
d_call: .
cdr3_nt: TGCGCCAGCAGCCAAGATTTCGGGATCTCCTACAATGAGCAGTTCTTC
cdr3_aa: CASSQDFGISYNEQFF

clone_size: .
v_call: TRBV7-6
j_call: TRBJ2-1
d_call: TRBD2
cdr3_nt: TGTGCCAGCAGCACAGAACCGGGACTAGCGAGGGATGAGCAGTTCTTC
cdr3_aa: CASSTEPGLARDEQFF

clone_size: .
v_call: TRBV2
j_call: TRBJ2-2
d_call: TRBD2
cdr3_nt: TGTGCCAGCAGAGGGACTAGCCCTTCCGGGGAGCTGTTTTTT
cdr3_aa: CASRGTSPSGELFF

clone_size: many
v_call: TRBV29-1
j_call: TRBJ2-3
d_call: .
cdr3_nt: TGCAGCGCCGAAGGGAACACAGATACGCAGTATTTT
cdr3_aa: CSAEGNTDTQYF

clone_size: few
v_call: TRBV25-1
j_call: TRBJ1-1
d_call: .
cdr3_nt: TGTGCCAGCAGTGACTTCGGACGGACTGAAGCTTTCTTT
cdr3_aa: CASSDFGRTEAFF

clone_size: .
v_call: TRBV3-1
j_call: TRBJ2-3
d_call: .
cdr3_nt: TGTGCCAGCAGCCAAGATATGCCAGATACGCAGTATTTT
cdr3_aa: CASSQDMPDTQYF

clone_size: few
v_call: TRBV27
j_call: TRBJ2-5
d_call: .
cdr3_nt: TGTGCCAGCAGTTCCCACAGGGTCCAAGAGACCCAGTACTTC
cdr3_aa: CASSSHRVQETQYF

clone_size: many
v_call: TRBV5-1
j_call: TRBJ2-1
d_call: .
cdr3_nt: TGCGCCAGCAGCTTGGCCATACTAACCTACAATGAGCAGTTCTTC
cdr3_aa: CASSLAILTYNEQFF

clone_size: few
v_call: TRBV5-1
j_call: TRBJ2-5
d_call: TRBD2
cdr3_nt: TGCGCCAGCAGCTTTCAGGGACTAGCGGAAGAGACCCAGTACTTC
cdr3_aa: CASSFQGLAEETQYF

clone_size: .
v_call: TRBV20-1
j_call: TRBJ2-3
d_call: TRBD2
cdr3_nt: TGCAGTGCTCCCACCACCTCTAGCGGCCGCACAGATACGCAGTATTTT
cdr3_aa: CSAPTTSSGRTDTQYF

clone_size: .
v_call: TRBV20-1
j_call: TRBJ1-5
d_call: .
cdr3_nt: TGCAGTGCTAGAGATGGTCGTGCCCTAGACGATCAGCCCCAGCATTTT
cdr3_aa: CSARDGRALDDQPQHF

clone_size: .
v_call: TRBV30
j_call: TRBJ1-3
d_call: .
cdr3_nt: TGTGCCTGGAGTCCAAGTCACGGCTCTGGAAACACCATATATTTT
cdr3_aa: CAWSPSHGSGNTIYF

clone_size: .
v_call: TRBV5-1
j_call: TRBJ1-6
d_call: TRBD1
cdr3_nt: TGCGCCAGCAGCCAGGGACAGGGGGCGAGGAATTCACCCCTCCACTTT
cdr3_aa: CASSQGQGARNSPLHF

clone_size: few
v_call: TRBV9
j_call: TRBJ2-1
d_call: TRBD2
cdr3_nt: TGTGCCAGCAGCGTCCGGGACTACCACTACAATGAGCAGTTCTTC
cdr3_aa: CASSVRDYHYNEQFF

clone_size: few
v_call: TRBV7-2
j_call: TRBJ2-3
d_call: .
cdr3_nt: TGTGCCAGCAAGGGGAGGACTAGCACAGATACGCAGTATTTT
cdr3_aa: CASKGRTSTDTQYF

clone_size: .
v_call: TRBV29-1
j_call: TRBJ2-3
d_call: TRBD2
cdr3_nt: TGCAGCGTTACGACTAGCATTGTCACAGATACGCAGTATTTT
cdr3_aa: CSVTTSIVTDTQYF